This TCR beta chain was sequenced in a study of T cell responses to AZD1222 COVID-19 vaccine. Study at large: Researchers grouped second doses given at about 4 or about 12 weeks into one pool.

The table came from immunoSEQ multiplex PCR; TCRdb's copy has only in-frame clones and leaves some out. The sample holds 100,000 to 150,000 clones, 80% to 90% seen once. This clone has just one count. Its antigen is unknown. Broader study findings: Females outnumbered males among donors, who were mostly white British; clonal diversity was possibly underestimated. Elevations in Spike-specific TCR breadth and depth followed administration of two AZD1222 doses. Sampling that yielded the repertoires occurred only after the peak T cell response.

The starting material was peripheral blood, obtained on day 0 of AZD1222 vaccination. The source of this sequence is an adult in good health.

CDR3 loop: CASSRLEGAYEQYF. The CDR3 DNA reads TGTGCCAGCAGTCGTCTTGAGGGGGCCTACGAGCAGTACTTC. The chain combines TRBV11-2 with TRBJ2-7; maybe TRBD1 (6 bases). V lost 6 bases and J lost 2, with 14 bases in between. Germline V gene lookup returns CDR1 SGHAT and CDR2 FQNNGV. This CDR3 is 14 amino acids long. The variable domain in full, completed from reference TRBV11-2 and TRBJ2-7, reads EAGVAQSPRYKIIEKRQSVAFWCNPISGHATLYWYQQILGQGPKLLIQFQNNGVVDDSQLPKDRFSAERLKGVDSTLKIQPAKLEDSAVYLCASSRLEGAYEQYFGPGTRLTVT.